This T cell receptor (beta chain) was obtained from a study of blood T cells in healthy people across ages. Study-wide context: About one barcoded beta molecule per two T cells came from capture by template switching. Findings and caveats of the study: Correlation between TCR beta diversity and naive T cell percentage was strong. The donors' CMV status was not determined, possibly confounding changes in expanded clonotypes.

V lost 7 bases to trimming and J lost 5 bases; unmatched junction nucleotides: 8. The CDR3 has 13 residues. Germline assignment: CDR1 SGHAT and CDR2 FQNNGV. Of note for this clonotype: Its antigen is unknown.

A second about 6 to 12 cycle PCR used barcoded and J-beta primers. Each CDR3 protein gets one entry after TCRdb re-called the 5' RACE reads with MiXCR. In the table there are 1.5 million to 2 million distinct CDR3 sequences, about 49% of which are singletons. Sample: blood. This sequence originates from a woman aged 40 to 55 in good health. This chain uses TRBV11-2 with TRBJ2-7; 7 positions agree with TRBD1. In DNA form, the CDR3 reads TGTGCCAGCACCCATCAAGGGGGCCACGAGCAGTACTTC. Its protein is CASTHQGGHEQYF. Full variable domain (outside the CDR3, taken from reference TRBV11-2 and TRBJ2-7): EAGVAQSPRYKIIEKRQSVAFWCNPISGHATLYWYQQILGQGPKLLIQFQNNGVVDDSQLPKDRFSAERLKGVDSTLKIQPAKLEDSAVYLCASTHQGGHEQYFGPGTRLTVT.